A few counts support the clone carrying this T cell receptor (beta chain). This entry belongs to a study of blood T cell repertoires in COVID-19. Germline CDR1 MGHDK, CDR2 SYGVNS. V was cut by 3 bases and J by 0 bases, with 6 bases left in between. This CDR3 contains 15 residues. The protocol was immunoSEQ multiplex PCR, while the TCRdb copy is restricted to in-frame clones and leaves out a portion. Counted here are hundreds of thousands of clones, roughly 80% occurring once; the ten biggest clones make up approximately 5%. The sequence derives from a middle-aged man who had been exposed to COVID-19. V is TRBV25-1 and J is TRBJ2-6; no definite D call. What was sequenced was PBMCs or T cells enriched from blood (not recorded which). The CDR3 DNA follows: TGTGCCAGCAGTGACAGGTACTCTGGGGCCAACGTCCTGACTTTC. This codes for CASSDRYSGANVLTF.